This T cell receptor beta chain was sequenced for a study of T cells after yellow fever vaccination. Study results and caveats: CD4 and CD8 compartments shared a small share of clonotypes.

MiXCR was run by TCRdb on the 5' RACE reads, yielding one entry per CDR3 protein. This table has some 250,000 distinct CDR3 sequences, about 7% appearing once. As concerns this clonotype: Its antigen remains unknown.

This CDR3 contains 13 residues. From germline, CDR1 is MGHDK and CDR2 SYGVNS. V lost 6 bases, J lost 3 bases, and 12 bases lay in between. The TCR was taken from a man aged 25 to 40 who received the YFV17D yellow fever vaccine. V and J are TRBV25-1 and TRBJ2-7, with D possibly matching TRBD1 (5 bases). Sample: CD4+ T cells sorted from PBMCs, taken 15 days after the yellow fever booster vaccination. CDR3 bases: TGTGCCAGCAGCCGGACACCTTACTACGAGCAGTACTTC. It specifies CASSRTPYYEQYF.